The 11 T cell receptor beta chains given below trace back to one sample, sequenced in a study of persistence of HIV-infected CD4 T cells. Cells were stimulated with CMV-infected fibroblast lysates at around 9.1 ug/mL. CD4+ T cells upregulating both CD40 ligand and CD69 were sorted as responding cells. Their antigen targets remain unknown. The immunoSEQ assay was version 4, run in survey mode. Clones were sequenced by immunoSEQ multiplex PCR, and TCRdb holds only the in-frame ones, with some missing. The sample records some 13,000 clones, roughly 71% being singletons. The sample here was CD4+ T cells sorted from PBMCs after approximately 19-hour stimulation, taken from a patient who received antiretroviral therapy. These receptors came from an adult man with HIV who was CMV-seropositive.

This clone was observed a few times. The chain employs TRBV5-1 and TRBJ2-1, with D perhaps being TRBD1 or TRBD2 (5 bases each). This CDR3 has 15 residues. V was trimmed by 3 bases and J by 4 bases, leaving 14 bases between them. Germline values: CDR1 SGHRS, CDR2 YFSETQ. The DNA of the CDR3 is TGCGCCAGCAGCTCGGCGGGTGGGGGTTACAATGAGCAGTTCTTC. Translated: CASSSAGGGYNEQFF.

This rearrangement joins TRBV3-1 (or the pseudogene TRBV3-2) to TRBJ2-7; 9 positions agree with TRBD1. V dropped 1 base and J dropped 2; count of bases not matched to a gene: 6. Germline V gives CDR1 LGHDT, CDR2 YNNKEL (reference sequence). The CDR3 is 16 residues long. The CDR3 loop reads CASSQAPGQGPYEQYF. As DNA, the CDR3 is TGTGCCAGCAGCCAAGCCCCGGGACAGGGACCCTACGAGCAGTACTTC.

This clone was counted a single time. The chain carries TRBV28 and TRBJ1-1, with TRBD1 as a possible D gene (5 bases). The CDR3 covers 14 residues. Trimming cost V 11 bases and J 0 bases, with 16 bases left between them. Looked up from germline, CDR1 is MDHEN and CDR2 is SYDVKM. CDR3 in amino acids: CARRGGEMNTEAFF. CDR3 DNA: TGTGCCCGCCGGGGGGGGGAAATGAACACTGAAGCTTTCTTT. Complete variable domain (other parts from reference TRBV28 and TRBJ1-1): DVKVTQSSRYLVKRTGEKVFLECVQDMDHENMFWYRQDPGLGLRLIYFSYDVKMKEKGDIPEGYSVSREKKERFSLILESASTNQTSMYLCARRGGEMNTEAFFGQGTRLTVV.

A single count supports this clone. V is TRBV5-1 and J is TRBJ1-3; weak D call: TRBD1 (6 bases). Between the trimmed V and J ends, which lost 0 bases and 2 bases, there was a span of 9 bases. CDR1 and CDR2 from the germline V gene are SGHRS and YFSETQ. The CDR3 is 15 residues long. The CDR3 protein is CASSLDGGPGNTIYF. The CDR3 nucleotides are TGCGCCAGCAGCTTGGATGGGGGCCCTGGAAACACCATATATTTT.

CDR3 sequence (DNA): TGTGCCAGCAGACAATGGCCCAGGGTGAACACTGAAGCTTTCTTT. Protein: CASRQWPRVNTEAFF. The chain links TRBV5-4 to TRBJ1-1, with D possibly TRBD1 on 5 matching bases. Germline values: CDR1 SGHNT, CDR2 YYREEE (reference sequence). This CDR3 region has 15 residues. Between the trimmed V and J ends, which lost 5 bases and 0 bases, there was a span of 14 bases.

The genes are TRBV3-1 (or the pseudogene TRBV3-2) and TRBJ2-7; D tentatively fits TRBD1 or TRBD2 (5 bases each). The CDR3 contains 16 residues. The ends were cut back, 1 base at V and 7 bases at J, with 20 bases in the middle. From germline, CDR1 is LGHDT and CDR2 YNNKEL (reference sequence). The CDR3 sequence is CASSQAYPGTPGEQYF. DNA of the CDR3: TGTGCCAGCAGCCAAGCCTACCCCGGGACCCCCGGGGAGCAGTACTTC.

This clone is medium-sized. The J gene is TRBJ2-7, the V gene TRBV6-5; D not resolved. Deletions cut 2 bases from V and 2 bases from J, with 13 bases between. The CDR3 length is 15 residues. CDR1 is MNHEY, CDR2 SVGAGI, per germline. CDR3 in DNA: TGTGCCAGCAGTTACCAGGTAGTTACAGCCTACGAGCAGTACTTC. Protein product: CASSYQVVTAYEQYF.

The chain links TRBV19 to TRBJ1-2; weak D call: TRBD1 (5 bases). V dropped 1 base and J dropped 6 bases, with 6 bases sitting between them. In germline, CDR1 is LNHDA, CDR2 SQIVND (reference sequence). The CDR3 is 12 residues long. The CDR3 is CASSIGGHGYTF. The CDR3 region has the DNA TGTGCCAGTAGTATAGGGGGCCATGGCTACACCTTC. Variable domain in full (rest from reference TRBV19 and TRBJ1-2): DGGITQSPKYLFRKEGQNVTLSCEQNLNHDAMYWYRQDPGQGLRLIYYSQIVNDFQKGDIAEGYSVSREKKESFPLTVTSAQKNPTAFYLCASSIGGHGYTFGSGTRLTVV.

There are a few counts of this clone. Other DNA sequences from this sample encode an identical CDR3 as well. The genes are TRBV6-4 and TRBJ1-2; 9 nucleotides agree with TRBD1. Per germline, CDR1 MRHNA and CDR2 SNTAGT. Trimming took 6 bases from V and 6 from J; bases not matched to a gene: 8. The CDR3 consists of 14 residues. Written as DNA, the CDR3 is TGTGCCAGCAGCCGAACAGGGGGCGCGGATGGCTACACCTTC. Translation: CASSRTGGADGYTF.

A note on this clone: Relative to the germline gene, one junction end is altered; a read error may explain this. The chain couples TRBV7-8 to TRBJ1-2; TRBD1 matches at 12 bases. Germline loops: CDR1 SGHVS, CDR2 FQNEAQ. There are 13 residues in the CDR3. The CDR3: CASSLNRDRGPYF. CDR3 in DNA: TGTGCCAGCAGCTTAAACCGGGACAGGGGGCCCTACTTC.

This clone is medium-sized (0.01 to 0.1%) in the sample. The V and J genes are TRBV27 and TRBJ2-7, with D hard to call. The CDR3 is made up of 18 amino acids. V was clipped by 4 bases and J by 1 base, with 23 bases between them. Germline loops: CDR1 MNHEY, CDR2 SMNVEV (reference sequence). CDR3 sequence: CASSSNIPSVERSYEQYF. In DNA, the CDR3 is TGTGCCAGCAGTTCAAATATCCCGTCGGTTGAGCGATCCTACGAGCAGTACTTC.